This entry lists 5 T cell receptor beta chains sequenced from one sample in a study of post-analysis software for immune sequencing data. General observations from the study: Controls had lower frequencies than patients of about 5 TRBV segments, which included TRBV5-6, TRBV5-1 and TRBV20-1.

These receptors are not linked to any known antigen. TCR beta libraries were prepared from cDNA with unique molecular identifiers. TCRdb ran MiXCR on the PCR reads and lists one entry per CDR3 protein. The sample holds about 540,000 distinct CDR3 sequences; around a third are singletons and the top ten take around 6.1%. Sequencing input: blood. These receptors were obtained from a girl under 18 with multiple sclerosis.

This clonotype has only one observation. V usage is TRBV5-8 and J usage is TRBJ2-2; a weak D match, TRBD1 (5 bases). CDR3 size: 14 residues. V lost 6 bases and J 1 base, leaving 10 bases between the germline ends. Looked up from germline, CDR1 is SGHTS and CDR2 is YDEGEE. The CDR3, as DNA: TGTGCCAGCAACTTTGACAGGAACACCGGGGAGCTGTTTTTT. Translating it yields CASNFDRNTGELFF.

This chain joins TRBV20-1 and TRBJ1-5; the D gene is possibly TRBD1 (6 bases). CDR1 and CDR2 from the germline V gene are DFQATT and SNEGSKA (reference sequence). CDR3 length: 16 amino acids. V was shortened by 3 bases and J by 3 bases, with 18 bases between the two germline ends. The CDR3 spells CSASVLGGSPNQPQHF. Written as DNA, the CDR3 is TGCAGTGCTAGCGTATTAGGGGGTTCCCCCAATCAGCCCCAGCATTTT.

The CDR3 DNA reads as TGCGCCAGCAGCCCCCGCCGTACCTATAATGAAAAACTGTTTTTT. Translated, it gives CASSPRRTYNEKLFF. V gene TRBV5-1 combines with J gene TRBJ1-4; D not certain. V was pared by 4 bases and J by 4 bases, with 14 bases between. CDR3 length equals 15 residues. From germline, CDR1 is SGHRS and CDR2 YFSETQ.

This clonotype was picked up a small number of times. This rearrangement joins TRBV10-3 to TRBJ2-5; 9 bases fit TRBD1. Per germline, CDR1 ENHRY and CDR2 SYGVKD. The V and J ends lost 5 bases and 4 bases, in that order; junction bases with no gene match: 5. This CDR3 is 14 amino acids long. For the CDR3, the DNA is TGTGCCATCAGTCCGGGACAGGGAGGAGAGACCCAGTACTTC. It is translated as CAISPGQGGETQYF.

The chain links TRBV28 to TRBJ1-1; D not resolved. Germline V gene lookup returns CDR1 MDHEN and CDR2 SYDVKM. Trimming shortened V by 7 bases and J by 3 bases, and 15 bases separated the two germline ends. The CDR3 has 14 amino acids. CDR3 DNA: TGTGCCAGCAAGAAGAGGAGGGTGGACACTGAAGCTTTCTTT. This codes for CASKKRRVDTEAFF.